This TCR beta chain was profiled in a study of OX40 agonist ivuxolimab in advanced cancers. About the study: It was ivuxolimab, an agonistic anti-OX40 (CD134) antibody, that patients were treated with. Enrolled patients in dose escalation had cancers that were hepatocellular carcinoma, melanoma, renal cell or head and neck cancer.

About this clone itself: Its cognate antigen is unknown.

The CDR3 runs 13 residues. Germline values: CDR1 MGHRA, CDR2 YSYEKL. Trimming took off 3 bases at V and 1 base at J, with 6 bases between the two ends. Findings and limits, study-wide: There were, on average, more expanded clones in CD8+ T cells than in CD4+. Near-lowest levels of clonal expansion characterized partial responders at 0.1-3.0 mg/kg.

Clones were sequenced by immunoSEQ multiplex PCR, and TCRdb holds only the in-frame ones, with some missing. The sample records about 82,000 clones, more than 80% being singletons. V is TRBV4-1 and J is TRBJ1-1; TRBD1 is a possible D gene (5 bases). Sample: CD4+ or CD8+ T cells sorted from blood, taken in a trial of the OX40 agonist ivuxolimab. This TCR was sampled from an adult with an advanced solid tumor such as melanoma, head and neck, liver or kidney cancer. The CDR3, as DNA: TGCGCCAGCAGCCAGGGACGGAACACTGAAGCTTTCTTT. Amino acid sequence: CASSQGRNTEAFF.